This passage covers 16 T cell receptor beta chains from one sample sequenced in a study of blood T cell repertoires in COVID-19. This table comes from immunoSEQ multiplex PCR, and its TCRdb copy is limited to in-frame clones, with some not included. Seen here are more than 250,000 clones, 88% observed once, and the top ten hold 1.5% to 2%. Specimen: peripheral blood. These receptors all come from a woman in her twenties or thirties with COVID-19, enrolled during active disease.

J is TRBJ2-3 and V is TRBV2, with 7 bases aligning to TRBD1. Germline lookup yields CDR1 SNHLY and CDR2 FYNNEI. V lost 3 bases to trimming and J lost 3 bases; unmatched junction nucleotides: 3. The length of the CDR3 is 14 residues. The CDR3 here is CASSDPGGTDTQYF. The DNA of the CDR3 is TGTGCCAGCAGTGACCCAGGGGGTACAGATACGCAGTATTTT.

The V gene is TRBV2, the J gene TRBJ2-7, with 13 bases lining up with TRBD2. The CDR3 is 14 residues long. The junction had 4 bases not matched to a gene; V was cut back by 7 bases and J by 4 bases. Looked up from germline, CDR1 is SNHLY and CDR2 is FYNNEI. This CDR3 reads CASKTSGGLYEQYF. CDR3 nucleotide sequence: TGTGCCAGCAAGACTAGCGGGGGGCTGTACGAGCAGTACTTC.

The rearrangement links TRBV9 to TRBJ2-3; D is ambiguous. There are 15 residues in the CDR3. Trimming pared 1 base from V and 4 bases from J, leaving 13 bases between. Germline CDR1 reads SGDLS; CDR2 reads YYNGEE. The CDR3 sequence is CASSVRGRVSDTQYF. DNA for the CDR3: TGTGCCAGCAGCGTAAGAGGCAGAGTTTCAGATACGCAGTATTTT. Drawing the rest from reference TRBV9 and TRBJ2-3, the complete variable domain is DSGVTQTPKHLITATGQRVTLRCSPRSGDLSVYWYQQSLDQGLQFLIQYYNGEERAKGNILERFSAQQFPDLHSELNLSSLELGDSALYFCASSVRGRVSDTQYFGPGTRLTVL.

V usage is TRBV3-1 (or the pseudogene TRBV3-2) and J usage is TRBJ1-5, with D perhaps matching TRBD1 (5 bases). V lost 1 base, J lost 7 bases, and 11 bases lay in between. Germline V gene data show CDR1 as LGHDT and CDR2 as YNNKEL (reference sequence). CDR3 length: 14 amino acids. The CDR3 DNA is TGTGCCAGCAGCCAAGTTGGTCGGGGGCAGCCCCAGCATTTT. Residues: CASSQVGRGQPQHF.

V usage is TRBV3-1 (or the pseudogene TRBV3-2) and J usage is TRBJ1-4; D is undetermined. The CDR3 loop spans 16 amino acids. Germline V gene lookup returns CDR1 LGHDT and CDR2 YNNKEL (reference sequence). The germline V and J ends were trimmed by 4 bases and 4 bases, with 16 bases remaining between them. CDR3 coding DNA: TGTGCCAGCAGCCCCCAGGCTGGGAGTTTTAATGAAAAACTGTTTTTT. Amino acid sequence: CASSPQAGSFNEKLFF.

The chain has TRBV2 and TRBJ2-5, with 9 positions matching TRBD1. Germline V lookup: CDR1 SNHLY, CDR2 FYNNEI. V shed 4 bases, J shed 4 bases, and the junction held 4 bases outside the gene matches. The CDR3 runs to 14 residues. The CDR3 nucleotides are TGTGCCAGCAGTGGACAGGGGGGGGGAGAGACCCAGTACTTC. Its translation: CASSGQGGGETQYF.

The DNA of the CDR3 is TGTGCCAGCAGGAAGACAGGGGGCCGTAATTCACCCCTCCACTTT. This translates into CASRKTGGRNSPLHF. The rearrangement uses TRBV6-5 and TRBJ1-6, with 10 positions matching TRBD1. Germline V gives CDR1 MNHEY, CDR2 SVGAGI. This CDR3 spans 15 amino acids. V trimming: 6 bases; J trimming: 6 bases; junction bases outside the gene matches: 5.

V usage is TRBV11-2 and J usage is TRBJ2-1; 9 bases are a match to TRBD2. Losses at the gene ends were 8 bases for V and 15 bases for J; bases not matched to a gene: 5. The CDR3 extends over 10 amino acids. Germline V gene sequence: CDR1 SGHAT, CDR2 FQNNGV. CDR3 loop: CASGGRDPFF. Here the CDR3 DNA reads TGTGCCAGCGGCGGGAGGGATCCGTTCTTC.

This clone was detected a few times. V usage is TRBV10-1 and J usage is TRBJ1-1; the D gene is possibly TRBD1 (5 bases). Germline CDR1 is WNHNN and CDR2 is SYGVQD (reference sequence). V was clipped by 4 bases and J by 5 bases, with 11 bases between them. The CDR3 length is 13 residues. The CDR3 loop reads CASSVRGWTEAFF. Here the CDR3 DNA reads TGCGCCAGCAGTGTAAGGGGTTGGACTGAAGCTTTCTTT.

This rearrangement joins TRBV6-5 to TRBJ1-1, with 8 bases that match TRBD1. There are 11 residues in the CDR3. Germline CDR1 reads MNHEY; CDR2 reads SVGAGI. J was trimmed by 10 bases and V by 8 bases; bases with no gene match: 6. The CDR3 loop is CASLRDRRAFF. The CDR3 bases are TGTGCCAGCCTCAGGGACAGGCGAGCTTTCTTT.

The V and J genes are TRBV11-3 and TRBJ2-5, with 11 bases that match TRBD2. Germline V gives CDR1 SGHNT, CDR2 YENEEA. V shed 8 bases and J 4 bases; nucleotides not matched to a gene: 9. The CDR3 runs 15 residues. The CDR3 protein is CASDTSGGRGETQYF. CDR3 coding DNA: TGTGCCAGCGACACTAGCGGGGGCCGGGGAGAGACCCAGTACTTC.

This chain uses TRBV19 with TRBJ2-5, with TRBD1 identical over 7 bases. The CDR3 length is 14 residues. The V and J ends lost 5 bases and 2 bases, in that order; junction bases with no gene match: 5. Germline V gene sequence: CDR1 LNHDA, CDR2 SQIVND (reference sequence). CDR3 in DNA: TGTGCCAGTAGTGTACAGGGGAAACAAGAGACCCAGTACTTC. The encoded protein is CASSVQGKQETQYF. Complete variable domain (other parts from reference TRBV19 and TRBJ2-5): DGGITQSPKYLFRKEGQNVTLSCEQNLNHDAMYWYRQDPGQGLRLIYYSQIVNDFQKGDIAEGYSVSREKKESFPLTVTSAQKNPTAFYLCASSVQGKQETQYFGPGTRLLVL.

V and J are TRBV5-1 and TRBJ2-7; 9 bases map to TRBD1. The CDR3 covers 13 residues. After removal of 0 bases from V and 5 bases from J, the junction contained 0 bases not matched to a gene. The germline gives CDR1 SGHRS, CDR2 YFSETQ. CDR3 nucleotides: TGCGCCAGCAGCTTGGGGGACAGGGACGAGCAGTACTTC. Residues: CASSLGDRDEQYF.

This clone was counted once. The chain joins TRBV7-2 to TRBJ2-1, with TRBD2 matching over 8 bases. CDR3 size: 14 residues. Germline CDR1 SGHTA, CDR2 FQGNSA. Trimming removed 5 bases from V and 9 bases from J; junction bases left unmatched: 9. The CDR3 nucleotides are TGTGCCAGCAGCGGAGCCGGGACTAGATTTGAGCAGTTCTTC. Its translation: CASSGAGTRFEQFF.

The chain is built from TRBV7-2 and TRBJ1-5, with 8 positions matching TRBD1. The ends lost 5 bases at V and 7 bases at J; junction bases unmatched: 10. The length of the CDR3 is 15 residues. Germline assignment: CDR1 SGHTA and CDR2 FQGNSA. CDR3 sequence: CASSPGPGGDQPQHF. Here the CDR3 DNA reads TGTGCCAGCAGCCCAGGCCCAGGGGGCGACCAGCCCCAGCATTTT.

The chain carries TRBV7-9 and TRBJ1-6; 9 bases align to TRBD1. The germline V gene has CDR1 SEHNR and CDR2 FQNEAQ (reference sequence). After removal of 5 bases from V and 10 bases from J, the junction contained 3 bases not matched to a gene. The CDR3 loop spans 13 amino acids. CDR3 bases: TGTGCCAGCAGCCGGGACAGGGACTCACCCCTCCACTTT. Residues: CASSRDRDSPLHF.